What follows describes a single T cell receptor (beta chain). Its antigen remains unidentified. The sample belongs to a study of cytomegalovirus exposure and HLA in healthy donors. Study-level results: Common viral pathogens seemed to be connected with several of the most significant clusters, according to a later analysis.

The PCR employed 60 Vbeta primers together with 13 Jbeta primers. TCRdb's copy holds only in-frame clones and misses some; the assay was immunoSEQ multiplex PCR. This sample has about 160,000 clones; 75% to 80% occur once, and the top ten carry around 3.1%. This CDR3 spans 14 amino acids. V was pared by 8 bases and J by 0 bases, with 13 bases between. CDR1 and CDR2 (germline): SGHAT, FQNNGV. Sequenced material: PBMCs. The receptor was isolated from a woman between 40 and 55 years old in good health and CMV-seronegative. The rearrangement links TRBV11-2 to TRBJ1-1; a possible D gene is TRBD1 (5 bases). CDR3 residues: CASSAGRVNTEAFF. DNA of the CDR3: TGTGCCAGCTCGGCAGGGAGGGTGAACACTGAAGCTTTCTTT.